Sequencing of this TCR beta chain was carried out in a study of beta chain features in type 1 diabetes. Study findings and constraints: High-TCR-expressing cells could be over-represented by cDNA sequencing. TCRB CDR3s from Type 1 diabetes patients were moderately but significantly shorter in all four CD4+ subsets. Among patients, naive, central memory and Treg TCRB repertoires appeared more similar than among healthy donors.

The study reverse transcribed the entire isolated RNA, so it sequenced expressed TCRB transcripts. The table came from immunoSEQ multiplex PCR; TCRdb's copy has only in-frame clones and leaves some out. The sample holds 200,000 to 250,000 clones, more than 11% seen once. A note on this clone: Its specificity is not known.

Trimming cost V 1 base and J 6 bases, with 8 bases left between them. This CDR3 contains 13 residues. CDR1 is LGHNA, CDR2 YNFKEQ, per germline. The V call is TRBV4-2, the J call TRBJ2-3; D might be TRBD2 (5 bases). The sample was naive CD4+ T cells from blood. The source is a young man with type 1 diabetes. Here the CDR3 reads CASSQGLQDTQYF. Here the CDR3 DNA reads TGTGCCAGCAGCCAAGGACTACAGGATACGCAGTATTTT.